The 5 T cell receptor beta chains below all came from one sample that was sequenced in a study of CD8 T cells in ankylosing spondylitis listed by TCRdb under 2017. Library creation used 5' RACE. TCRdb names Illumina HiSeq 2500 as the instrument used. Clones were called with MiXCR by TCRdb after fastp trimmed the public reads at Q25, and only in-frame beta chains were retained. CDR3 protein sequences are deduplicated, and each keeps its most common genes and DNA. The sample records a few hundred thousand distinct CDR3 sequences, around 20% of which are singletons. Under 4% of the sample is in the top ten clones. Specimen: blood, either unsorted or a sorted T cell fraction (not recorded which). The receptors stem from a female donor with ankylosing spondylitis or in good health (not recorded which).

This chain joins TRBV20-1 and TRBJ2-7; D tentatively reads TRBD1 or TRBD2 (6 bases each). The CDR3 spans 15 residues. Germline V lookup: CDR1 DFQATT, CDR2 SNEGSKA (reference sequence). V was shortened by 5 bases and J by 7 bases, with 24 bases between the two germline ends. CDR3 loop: CSARSGGRPGGEQYF. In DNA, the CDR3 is TGCAGTGCTCGTTCCGGGGGCAGACCCGGAGGGGAGCAGTACTTC.

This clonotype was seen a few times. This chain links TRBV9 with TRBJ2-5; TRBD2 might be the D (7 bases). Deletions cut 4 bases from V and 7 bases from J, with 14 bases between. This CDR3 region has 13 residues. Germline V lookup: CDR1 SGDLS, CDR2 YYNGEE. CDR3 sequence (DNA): TGTGCCAGCAGCCTCTCGAGGGGGGGGACCCAGTACTTC. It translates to CASSLSRGGTQYF. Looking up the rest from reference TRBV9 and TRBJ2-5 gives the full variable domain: DSGVTQTPKHLITATGQRVTLRCSPRSGDLSVYWYQQSLDQGLQFLIQYYNGEERAKGNILERFSAQQFPDLHSELNLSSLELGDSALYFCASSLSRGGTQYFGPGTRLLVL.

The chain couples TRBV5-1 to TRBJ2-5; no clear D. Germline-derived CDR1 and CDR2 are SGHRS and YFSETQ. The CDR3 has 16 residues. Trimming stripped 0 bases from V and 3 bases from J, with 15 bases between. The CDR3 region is CASSLAPAPAEETQYF. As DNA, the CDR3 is TGCGCCAGCAGCTTGGCCCCCGCGCCAGCCGAAGAGACCCAGTACTTC.

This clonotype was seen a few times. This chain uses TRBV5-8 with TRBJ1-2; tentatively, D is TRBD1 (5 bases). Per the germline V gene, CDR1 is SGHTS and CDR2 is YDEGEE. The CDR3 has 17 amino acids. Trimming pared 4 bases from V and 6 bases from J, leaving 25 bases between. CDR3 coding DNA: TGTGCCAGCAGCCGCCGAACGACCCCCAGAGGGGAAGATGGCTACACCTTC. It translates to CASSRRTTPRGEDGYTF.

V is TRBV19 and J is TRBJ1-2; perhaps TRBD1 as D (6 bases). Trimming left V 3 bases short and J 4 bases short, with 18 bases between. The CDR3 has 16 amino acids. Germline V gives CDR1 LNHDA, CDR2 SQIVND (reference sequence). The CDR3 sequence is CASSIRTGRWIYGYTF. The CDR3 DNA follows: TGTGCCAGTAGTATCCGAACAGGGAGGTGGATCTATGGCTACACCTTC.